This TCR beta chain comes out of a study of CXCR3-negative and CXCR3-positive naive CD8 T cells. About this clonotype: Antigen: not known.

CD45RO-CCR7+CD27+CD95- expression identified naive CD8+ T cells. Study-level findings and limits: TRB CDR3s were more hydrophobic in CXCR3-positive than in CXCR3-negative naive cells.

This CDR3 comprises 15 residues. From germline, CDR1 is SGHTA and CDR2 FQGNSA. UMI-labeled 5' RACE TRB cDNA libraries were prepared from the cells. TCRdb re-called the 5' RACE reads; one entry per CDR3 protein, DNA not given. Reported are 60,000 to 65,000 distinct CDR3 sequences; the ten largest clones contain around 4.8%. This TCR was sampled from a human donor in good health. Some clones in this sample may be carry-over from other donors' samples. The chain has TRBV7-2 and TRBJ2-7; no DNA is available, so the TRBD2 call from TCRdb remains unchecked. The source material was naive CXCR3+ CD8+ T cells from blood. The sample's subset: CD45RO-CCR7+CD27+CD95- naive CD8+ T cells expressing CXCR3 (TNR3+). The CDR3 loop reads CASSHGLAGVYEQYF.